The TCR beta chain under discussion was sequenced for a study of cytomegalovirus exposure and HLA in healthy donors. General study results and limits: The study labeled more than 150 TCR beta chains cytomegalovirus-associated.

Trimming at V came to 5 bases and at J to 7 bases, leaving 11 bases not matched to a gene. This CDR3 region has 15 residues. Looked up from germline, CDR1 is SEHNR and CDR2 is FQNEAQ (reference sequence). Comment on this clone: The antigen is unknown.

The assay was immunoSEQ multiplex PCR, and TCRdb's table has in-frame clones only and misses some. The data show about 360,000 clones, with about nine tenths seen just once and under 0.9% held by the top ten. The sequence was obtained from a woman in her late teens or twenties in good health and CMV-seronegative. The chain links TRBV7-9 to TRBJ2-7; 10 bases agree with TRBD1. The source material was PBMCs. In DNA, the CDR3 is TGTGCCAGCAGCACGCGACAGGGGGCCTATCTGGAGCAGTACTTC. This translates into CASSTRQGAYLEQYF.